This T cell receptor beta chain was sequenced during a study of vaccination and CD4 T cells after COVID-19 (dated by TCRdb to 2022 to 2024). In terms of the full investigation: Convalescent patients had a positive SARS-CoV-2 result on nasal swab PCR, and of these patients, several had mild disease and one had severe disease. The convalescent cohort comprised six males and four females, including two Hispanic individuals, seven Caucasians, two Asians and one multiracial person. Participants got two doses of the Pfizer-BioNTech BNT162b2 vaccine (n=8) or two doses of the Moderna mRNA-1273 vaccine (n=2). Post-COVID blood samples from convalescent patients were collected a median of around 100 days after diagnosis, with a range of 35 to 161 days. Post-vaccine blood samples were taken a median of approximately 76 days after the second vaccine dose, with a range of about 13 to 250 days. The cultures were stimulated with overlapping spike peptide pools from SARS-CoV-2 and from the common cold coronaviruses HCoV-NL63, HCoV-OC43 and HCoV-229E. As controls, cultures received a CEFX viral epitope pool (the positive control), an HIV-1 Nef peptide pool (the negative control), or no peptide at all. In over 8 COVID-19 convalescent patients and several infection-naive healthy vaccine recipients, the spike-specific CD4+ TCR repertoire before mRNA vaccination was compared with the repertoire after mRNA vaccination. What the research found in general, with its limitations: Among convalescent patients, a median roughly 90% of the SARS-CoV-2-reactive clones seen after vaccination appeared only after vaccination, which suggests priming specific to the vaccine. The study included relatively few convalescent patients and did not analyze early timepoints after natural infection. An increase in the median number of SARS-CoV-2-reactive clonotypes from 21 after infection to roughly 36 after vaccination was observed, but the change was not found to be significant. Of the vaccine-specific clones found in convalescent patients, nearly all (304 of 307) were mono-reactive for SARS-CoV-2 spike instead of being cross-reactive with common cold coronaviruses.

The meaning of the sample's treatment or condition label: 10-day PBMC culture with coronavirus spike peptide pools or control peptides (ViraFEST assay). The study used the ViraFEST assay, which expanded antigen-specific T cells with peptide pools and then identified expanded clonotypes by TCR sequencing. The positive SARS-CoV-2 PCR tests of the convalescent patients were dated from March to December 2020, before the Alpha, Beta and Delta variants emerged in the United States. Each well held under 2.5 million PBMCs cultured in IMDM containing approximately 5% human AB serum and approximately 9.4 IU/ml IL-2, with 7.5 to 10 ug/ml peptide pools added. On days 3 and 7, half of the culture medium was replaced with fresh IL-2-containing medium. After 9 to 10 days of culture, CD4+ T cells were isolated by negative selection using the EasySep CD4+ T cell isolation kit. Ficoll-Paque Plus gradient centrifugation was used to isolate PBMCs from whole blood, and the isolated PBMCs were then either used fresh or cryopreserved at -140C. Culture conditions were generally each tested in triplicate wells.

This clonotype was found a few times. Its binding antigen is unknown. No clone much larger than this one lies a single base away; base qualities are absent. Library generation was performed with PCR. At the Johns Hopkins FTIC core, DNA from the cultured CD4+ T cells underwent TCR sequencing with the Oncomine TCR Beta short-read assay. The QIAamp micro DNA kit was used to extract genomic DNA from the cultured CD4+ T cells. Oncomine TCR Beta libraries from cultured CD4+ T cells were pooled using unique dual indexes and sequenced on an Illumina iSeq 100. The study's processing was this. Non-productive sequences were filtered out, and CDR3s that did not start with C, did not end with F or W, or were shorter than 7 amino acids were discarded. Antigen-specific clonotypes were identified with the MANAFEST web application by comparing peptide-stimulated wells with reference and other culture wells. Positive clones required FDR below 0.05, an odds ratio above 5, and productive frequency above 0.1% in at least two of three replicate wells. A clonotype was classed as cross-reactive if the clonotype showed significant expansion both in SARS-CoV-2 spike wells and in at least one common cold coronavirus spike condition. CDR3 homology was assessed with Levenshtein distances (stringdist) and unrooted phylogenetic trees (ape) in R version 3.6.1. Using fastp trimming at Q25 and MiXCR clonotype assembly, TCRdb reanalyzed the public sequencing data and kept in-frame beta chains. Rows are unified per CDR3 protein, each entry keeping the most common DNA and genes. The V and J calls shown here were made by TCRdb, not taken from the authors' results. The sample yields some 18,000 distinct CDR3 sequences; approximately 53% were counted once. 10% of the sample is held by the ten biggest clonotypes.

CDR1 and CDR2, looked up from the germline V gene, are SGHTA and FQGNSA. The CDR3, from cysteine to phenylalanine, totals 13 residues. Only CDR3 DNA is held: 39 bases, read in frame from base 1. Relative to germline, V is 11 bases shorter and J is 4 bases shorter, with 17 bases between their ends. The source material was CD4+ T cells from blood, cultured in vitro. The sequence joins TRBV7-2 to TRBJ1-2; a tentative D call is TRBD1 (6 bases match). The receptor was derived from a human donor who had recovered from COVID-19. The sequence in DNA is TGTGCCGGGGGGGGCAGGGGTGGCTATGGCTACACCTTC. It is translated as CAGGGRGGYGYTF.